What follows are 2 T cell receptor beta chains derived from one specimen sequenced in a study of T cell clonality in common variable immunodeficiency. Broader study findings: Common variable immunodeficiency TCR beta sequences reportedly had fewer deletions and N-nucleotide insertions.

Their target antigens are unknown. Method: immunoSEQ multiplex PCR; TCRdb's copy keeps in-frame clones and lacks some. The repertoire has fewer than 20,000 clones, none seen only once; the ten largest take 13% to 15%. Input material: peripheral blood mononuclear cells. Receptor source: a human donor with common variable immunodeficiency.

This clone has only a few counts. The missing CDR3 end, 3 residues past where the read stops, is filled in from the germline J gene. The chain combines TRBV19 with TRBJ2-2; 8 bases line up with TRBD2. The CDR3 runs 15 residues. Looked up from germline, CDR1 is LNHDA and CDR2 is SQIVND (reference sequence). CDR3: CASSGVAGPNYELFF. The CDR3 DNA, read in part, is TGTGCCAGTAGTGGGGTAGCGGGGCCAAATTATGAG.

Worth noting for this clone: The read ends 3 residues before the CDR3 terminus; that terminus is restored from the germline J gene. This sequence joins TRBV7-2 and TRBJ1-1; D is possibly TRBD1 (5 bases). The V end was cut by 1 base, the J end by 2 bases, with 11 bases between. Germline V lookup: CDR1 SGHTA, CDR2 FQGNSA. CDR3 length: 15 amino acids. The CDR3 reads CASSLGGRLNTEAFF. The DNA read from the CDR3 is TGTGCCAGCAGCTTAGGGGGCCGGTTAAACACTGAA.